This T cell receptor beta chain derives from a study of blood T cell repertoires in COVID-19. As for the study in general: Samples came from the United States, Italy and Spain, spanning acute and convalescent COVID-19. PBMCs, B-cell-depleted T cells, or T cells provided the cDNA or gDNA that made up the material.

Sequencing used immunoSEQ multiplex PCR; TCRdb keeps in-frame clones, though not all of them. In the table there are roughly 190,000 clones, about 80% of which are singletons. The CDR3 is made up of 17 amino acids. The germline gives CDR1 MGHRA, CDR2 YSYEKL. Unmatched junction bases numbered 10, after V lost 5 bases and J lost 2 bases. The J gene is TRBJ1-5, the V gene TRBV4-1; 9 bases fit TRBD1. This TCR derives from a man aged 55-75 years with acute or convalescent COVID-19. Sequencing was performed on peripheral blood. This chain's CDR3 is CASSIRTGADGNQPQHF. The CDR3 DNA follows: TGCGCCAGCAGCATACGGACAGGGGCAGATGGCAATCAGCCCCAGCATTTT.